The rows below give T cell receptor beta chains drawn from one sample of a study of cytomegalovirus exposure and HLA in healthy donors. Assay: immunoSEQ multiplex PCR; the TCRdb copy retains only in-frame clones and omits some. This sample has approximately 150,000 clones, with 80% to 85% found just once. Sequencing was performed on PBMCs. All receptors derive from a man younger than 45 in good health and CMV-seronegative. Each CDR3 is given with its conserved first and last residue. Fields, in order: clone size, V gene, D gene, J gene, CDR3 protein, CDR3 DNA. D genes are given only for firm matches. Clone sizes are given selectively: once, few, many, or a class where the clone is expanded.

clone_size: few
v_call: TRBV5-4
d_call: TRBD1
j_call: TRBJ1-3
cdr3_aa: CASSSGQGFSGNTIYF
cdr3_nt: TGTGCCAGCAGCTCTGGACAGGGCTTCTCTGGAAACACCATATATTTT

clone_size: NA
v_call: TRBV9
d_call: NA
j_call: TRBJ2-7
cdr3_aa: CASSVGQDSSYEQYF
cdr3_nt: TGTGCCAGCAGCGTAGGTCAGGATAGCTCCTACGAGCAGTACTTC

clone_size: NA
v_call: TRBV10-1
d_call: TRBD1
j_call: TRBJ1-5
cdr3_aa: CASSGTGGQPQHF
cdr3_nt: TGCGCCAGCAGTGGGACAGGGGGTCAGCCCCAGCATTTT

clone_size: NA
v_call: TRBV7-9
d_call: NA
j_call: TRBJ1-1
cdr3_aa: CSSSFGETEAFF
cdr3_nt: TGTTCCAGCAGCTTTGGGGAGACTGAAGCTTTCTTT

clone_size: NA
v_call: TRBV5-1
d_call: NA
j_call: TRBJ2-5
cdr3_aa: CASSLRGKGETQYF
cdr3_nt: TGCGCCAGCAGCTTGCGGGGAAAGGGAGAGACCCAGTACTTC

clone_size: NA
v_call: TRBV5-1
d_call: TRBD2
j_call: TRBJ2-3
cdr3_aa: CASKVAGSTDTQYF
cdr3_nt: TGCGCCAGCAAGGTAGCGGGCTCCACAGATACGCAGTATTTT

clone_size: once
v_call: TRBV27
d_call: TRBD1
j_call: TRBJ2-7
cdr3_aa: CASSEQGASYEQYF
cdr3_nt: TGTGCCAGCAGTGAGCAGGGGGCCTCCTACGAGCAGTACTTC

clone_size: NA
v_call: TRBV6-6
d_call: TRBD2
j_call: TRBJ2-7
cdr3_aa: CASSYSGGSSYEQYF
cdr3_nt: TGTGCCAGCAGTTACTCGGGCGGGAGCTCCTACGAGCAGTACTTC

clone_size: NA
v_call: TRBV5-1
d_call: NA
j_call: TRBJ2-7
cdr3_aa: CASRLGGQWDNTYEQYF
cdr3_nt: TGCGCCAGCAGGCTTGGAGGTCAGTGGGACAACACCTACGAGCAGTACTTC

clone_size: NA
v_call: TRBV5-1
d_call: TRBD2
j_call: TRBJ2-3
cdr3_aa: CASHTGLAAGTDTQYF
cdr3_nt: TGCGCCAGCCACACGGGACTAGCGGCGGGGACAGATACGCAGTATTTT

clone_size: NA
v_call: TRBV4-1
d_call: NA
j_call: TRBJ2-7
cdr3_aa: CASSQAQTRGYEQYF
cdr3_nt: TGCGCCAGCAGCCAAGCCCAGACCCGAGGATACGAGCAGTACTTC

clone_size: once
v_call: TRBV4-1
d_call: NA
j_call: TRBJ1-1
cdr3_aa: CASSQDPETEAFF
cdr3_nt: TGCGCCAGCAGCCAAGATCCAGAAACTGAAGCTTTCTTT

clone_size: NA
v_call: TRBV7-9
d_call: NA
j_call: TRBJ1-1
cdr3_aa: CASSLFLTNTEAFF
cdr3_nt: TGTGCCAGCAGCTTATTCCTAACGAACACTGAAGCTTTCTTT

clone_size: NA
v_call: TRBV27
d_call: NA
j_call: TRBJ1-6
cdr3_aa: CASSLAQNSPLHF
cdr3_nt: TGTGCCAGCAGTCTCGCCCAGAATTCACCCCTCCACTTT

clone_size: NA
v_call: TRBV6-5
d_call: TRBD1
j_call: TRBJ1-2
cdr3_aa: CASSYLQINRGNGYTF
cdr3_nt: TGTGCCAGCAGCTACCTCCAAATTAACAGGGGAAATGGCTACACCTTC

clone_size: NA
v_call: TRBV9
d_call: NA
j_call: TRBJ1-5
cdr3_aa: CASSVGLAFNQPQHF
cdr3_nt: TGTGCCAGCAGCGTAGGTTTGGCCTTCAATCAGCCCCAGCATTTT

clone_size: NA
v_call: TRBV5-4
d_call: NA
j_call: TRBJ1-1
cdr3_aa: CASSPGHLNTEAFF
cdr3_nt: TGTGCCAGCAGCCCGGGACATTTGAACACTGAAGCTTTCTTT

clone_size: NA
v_call: TRBV11-2
d_call: NA
j_call: TRBJ2-7
cdr3_aa: CASSLISAGGYEQYF
cdr3_nt: TGTGCCAGCAGCTTAATATCTGCGGGCGGGTACGAGCAGTACTTC

clone_size: once
v_call: TRBV6-1
d_call: TRBD1
j_call: TRBJ2-1
cdr3_aa: CASSPWDSRQFF
cdr3_nt: TGTGCCAGCAGTCCTTGGGACAGTAGACAGTTCTTC

clone_size: NA
v_call: TRBV7-9
d_call: NA
j_call: TRBJ2-5
cdr3_aa: CASSRNTGFQETQYF
cdr3_nt: TGTGCCAGCAGCCGGAATACAGGGTTCCAAGAGACCCAGTACTTC

clone_size: NA
v_call: TRBV4-2
d_call: TRBD1
j_call: TRBJ1-5
cdr3_aa: CASSQERTGGKNQPQHF
cdr3_nt: TGTGCCAGCAGCCAAGAAAGGACAGGGGGCAAAAATCAGCCCCAGCATTTT